The 31 T cell receptor beta chains given below trace back to one sample, sequenced in a study of blood T cell repertoires in COVID-19. Repertoires were generated with immunoSEQ multiplex PCR, while TCRdb's copy carries only in-frame clones and drops some. The sample consists of a few hundred thousand clones, 65% to 90% of them appearing once. Material for sequencing was peripheral blood. These receptors were taken from a man aged 45-65 years with acute or convalescent COVID-19.

The V gene is TRBV9, the J gene TRBJ1-4; D uncertain. Germline CDR1 is SGDLS and CDR2 is YYNGEE. This CDR3 region has 13 residues. Trimming took off 0 bases at V and 4 bases at J, with 4 bases between the two ends. For the CDR3, the DNA is TGTGCCAGCAGCGTAGACTTTAATGAAAAACTGTTTTTT. Amino acid sequence: CASSVDFNEKLFF.

The chain is built from TRBV11-3 and TRBJ2-7; D remains ambiguous. V lost 5 bases and J 0 bases, leaving 11 bases between the germline ends. Looked up from germline, CDR1 is SGHNT and CDR2 is YENEEA. The length of the CDR3 is 14 residues. As DNA, the CDR3 is TGTGCCAGCAGCCGTAGTCCTAGCTCCTACGAGCAGTACTTC. Encoded protein: CASSRSPSSYEQYF.

J is TRBJ1-5 and V is TRBV18; D gene uncertain. From germline, CDR1 is KGHSH and CDR2 LQKENI. Trimming removed 2 bases at V and 7 bases at J, with 12 bases between. The CDR3 has 14 residues. The CDR3 sequence: CASSPGEDGQPQHF. CDR3 in DNA: TGTGCCAGCTCACCAGGGGAGGACGGGCAGCCCCAGCATTTT.

This chain links TRBV6-5 with TRBJ1-2, with TRBD1 matching 7 bases. The CDR3 length is 15 residues. V lost 0 bases, J lost 4 bases, and 5 bases stayed unmatched. Germline loops: CDR1 MNHEY, CDR2 SVGAGI. The CDR3 is CASSYSAGGFYGYTF. The CDR3 region has the DNA TGTGCCAGCAGTTACTCGGCAGGGGGATTCTATGGCTACACCTTC.

This clone turned up a few times. The CDR3: CASSLERGNINEQFF. In DNA, the CDR3 is TGTGCCAGCAGCTTGGAGCGGGGGAATATCAATGAGCAGTTCTTC. The chain recombines TRBV5-4 with TRBJ2-1; TRBD2 matches 8 bases. V gave up 0 bases and J gave up 6 bases; unmatched junction bases: 5. The germline gives CDR1 SGHNT, CDR2 YYREEE (reference sequence). The CDR3 is made up of 15 amino acids. The full variable domain, completed using reference TRBV5-4 and TRBJ2-1, is ETGVTQSPTHLIKTRGQQVTLRCSSQSGHNTVSWYQQALGQGPQFIFQYYREEENGRGNFPPRFSGLQFPNYSSELNVNALELDDSALYLCASSLERGNINEQFFGPGTRLTVL.

The chain's CDR3 is CASSFTGGYNSPLHF. As DNA, the CDR3 is TGTGCCAGCAGCTTTACAGGGGGCTATAATTCACCCCTCCACTTT. The chain is built from TRBV11-1 and TRBJ1-6; 8 nucleotides align to TRBD1. The CDR3 is 15 amino acids. V lost 3 bases, J lost 3 bases, and 1 base stayed unmatched. Germline V gives CDR1 SGHAT, CDR2 FQDESV (reference sequence).

The gene calls are TRBV4-1 and TRBJ2-7; TRBD2 might be the D (5 bases). Trimming pared 4 bases from V and 2 bases from J, leaving 15 bases between. The CDR3 totals 15 residues. Germline lookup yields CDR1 MGHRA and CDR2 YSYEKL. This CDR3 is CASSPHPLRAYEQYF. CDR3 nucleotide sequence: TGCGCCAGCAGCCCTCACCCGTTGCGGGCCTACGAGCAGTACTTC.

The rearrangement links TRBV20-1 to TRBJ1-1; D remains ambiguous. In germline, CDR1 is DFQATT, CDR2 SNEGSKA (reference sequence). The CDR3 is 14 amino acids. V dropped 3 bases and J dropped 4 bases, with 15 bases sitting between them. The CDR3 region is CSASPPRYGTEAFF. The CDR3, as DNA: TGCAGTGCTAGTCCCCCCCGGTACGGCACTGAAGCTTTCTTT.

V gene TRBV11-2 combines with J gene TRBJ1-6, with a possible D match to TRBD1 (6 bases). CDR3 size: 16 residues. Deletions cut 1 base from V and 7 bases from J, with 14 bases between. CDR1 is SGHAT, CDR2 FQNNGV, per germline. The CDR3 is CASSLGSDRPNSPLHF. The CDR3 DNA is TGTGCCAGCAGCTTAGGGTCCGACAGGCCCAATTCACCCCTCCACTTT.

The chain uses TRBV7-2 and TRBJ1-4; TRBD1 aligns across 9 bases. CDR3 length: 14 amino acids. Losses at the gene ends were 5 bases for V and 6 bases for J; bases not matched to a gene: 4. CDR1 and CDR2 from the germline V gene are SGHTA and FQGNSA. The CDR3: CASSHDRGYEKLFF. CDR3 nucleotide sequence: TGTGCCAGCAGCCACGACAGGGGGTATGAAAAACTGTTTTTT.

The chain couples TRBV10-3 to TRBJ1-5; no firm D call. This CDR3 has 16 amino acids. Trimming stripped 6 bases from V and 2 bases from J, with 17 bases between. In germline, CDR1 is ENHRY, CDR2 SYGVKD. Here the CDR3 reads CAIRPSDSGGNQPQHF. DNA of the CDR3: TGTGCCATCAGACCTTCGGACTCCGGGGGCAATCAGCCCCAGCATTTT.

The chain links TRBV5-1 to TRBJ2-3; 7 nucleotides line up with TRBD1. Germline V gene data show CDR1 as SGHRS and CDR2 as YFSETQ. Germline trimming cut 4 bases from V and 2 bases from J; bases unmatched to any gene: 16. The CDR3 is made up of 18 amino acids. CDR3 in amino acids: CASSQFRGQTLTTDTQYF. CDR3 DNA: TGCGCCAGCAGCCAATTTAGGGGGCAGACGCTAACCACAGATACGCAGTATTTT.

CDR3 residues: CASSPWTGGSIGYGYTF. CDR3 bases: TGTGCCAGCAGCCCATGGACAGGGGGCAGTATAGGCTATGGCTACACCTTC. The genes are TRBV3-1 (or the pseudogene TRBV3-2) and TRBJ1-2; TRBD1 matches 11 bases. The J segment lost 4 bases and the V segment lost 4 bases, leaving 11 bases of the junction unmatched. This CDR3 region has 17 residues. Germline CDR1 and CDR2: LGHDT and YNNKEL (reference sequence).

The chain uses TRBV30 and TRBJ2-3; a possible D gene is TRBD2 (6 bases). V was cut by 3 bases and J by 8 bases, with 18 bases left in between. Germline CDR1 GTSNPN, CDR2 SVGIG (reference sequence). This CDR3 comprises 14 residues. CDR3 nucleotide sequence: TGTGCCTGGAGGGGGACTTTATTTCGCTCTACGCAGTATTTT. Its protein is CAWRGTLFRSTQYF.

The table lists this clone with a count of one. V is TRBV30 and J is TRBJ1-1; D is unresolved. Germline lookup yields CDR1 GTSNPN and CDR2 SVGIG (reference sequence). V lost 3 bases, J lost 6 bases, and 17 bases lay in between. CDR3 length equals 14 residues. CDR3 nucleotide sequence: TGTGCCTGGAGCCCCGGCCCCCTGGGAGCTGAAGCTTTCTTT. It specifies CAWSPGPLGAEAFF.

The chain is built from TRBV19 and TRBJ1-3; 9 bases align to TRBD1. Germline CDR1 and CDR2: LNHDA and SQIVND (reference sequence). The V gene end was trimmed by 4 bases and the J gene end by 2 bases; junction bases not matched to a gene: 6. The CDR3 has 16 residues. CDR3 amino acids: CASSKLQGATGNTIYF. The CDR3, as DNA: TGTGCCAGTAGTAAATTACAGGGGGCGACTGGAAACACCATATATTTT.

This clone was counted a single time. This chain connects TRBV3-1 (or the pseudogene TRBV3-2) to TRBJ2-3, with unresolved D. The germline CDR1 and CDR2 sequences are LGHDT and YNNKEL (reference sequence). The V end lost 0 bases, the J end lost 4 bases, and 14 bases lay between the germline ends. The CDR3 sequence is 16 residues long. The CDR3 nucleotides read TGTGCCAGCAGCCAAGATGAAAGGAGCGATCCAGATACGCAGTATTTT. Encoded protein: CASSQDERSDPDTQYF.

V gene TRBV18 combines with J gene TRBJ1-1; D is ambiguous. This CDR3 has 14 residues. The germline V and J ends were trimmed by 3 bases and 2 bases, with 10 bases remaining between them. In germline, CDR1 is KGHSH, CDR2 LQKENI. The CDR3 spells CASSPAGYNTEAFF. The CDR3 DNA reads as TGTGCCAGCTCACCCGCCGGTTATAACACTGAAGCTTTCTTT.

The CDR3 nucleotides are TGTGCCAGCAGCCAACCCGGGACAGGACTTCGTCCCCTCCACTTT. The encoded protein is CASSQPGTGLRPLHF. This sequence joins TRBV2 and TRBJ1-6; 8 bases are shared with TRBD1. Germline-derived CDR1 and CDR2 are SNHLY and FYNNEI. The CDR3 runs to 15 residues. With V trimmed by 6 bases and J by 13 bases, 14 bases remained unmatched.

The chain carries TRBV6-5 and TRBJ1-4; D may be TRBD1 (5 bases). Germline CDR1 and CDR2: MNHEY and SVGAGI. Between the trimmed V and J ends, which lost 7 bases and 4 bases, there was a span of 13 bases. This CDR3 is built from 14 residues. The DNA for the CDR3 is TGTGCCAGCAACCTCCCGGGACTTAATGAAAAACTGTTTTTT. Translated: CASNLPGLNEKLFF.

This chain links TRBV3-1 (or the pseudogene TRBV3-2) with TRBJ1-1; a possible D gene is TRBD1 (6 bases). Germline CDR1 is LGHDT and CDR2 is YNNKEL (reference sequence). This CDR3 is 18 amino acids long. V was clipped by 3 bases and J by 0 bases, with 20 bases between them. CDR3 in DNA: TGTGCCAGCAGCCAGGCTTACAGGGCGGTACAGATGAACACTGAAGCTTTCTTT. It specifies CASSQAYRAVQMNTEAFF.

This chain joins TRBV19 and TRBJ1-6, with 9 positions matching TRBD1. Germline assignment: CDR1 LNHDA and CDR2 SQIVND (reference sequence). The V and J ends lost 4 bases and 6 bases, in that order; junction bases with no gene match: 7. The CDR3 runs to 16 residues. The CDR3 DNA sequence: TGTGCCAGTAGTACCTTGACAGGGGGATCTAATTCACCCCTCCACTTT. Translating gives CASSTLTGGSNSPLHF.

The rearrangement joins TRBV3-1 (or the pseudogene TRBV3-2) to TRBJ2-7; D perhaps matches TRBD2 (5 bases). Germline-derived CDR1 and CDR2 are LGHDT and YNNKEL (reference sequence). The CDR3 sequence is 16 residues long. V was clipped by 0 bases and J by 3 bases, with 15 bases between them. The CDR3 DNA sequence: TGTGCCAGCAGCCAAGATAGAAAGGCCGGGGTCTACGAGCAGTACTTC. Its protein product is CASSQDRKAGVYEQYF.

The chain recombines TRBV5-1 with TRBJ1-2; 7 positions match TRBD1. Unmatched junction bases numbered 0, after V lost 0 bases and J lost 4 bases. CDR3 size: 13 residues. Germline values: CDR1 SGHRS, CDR2 YFSETQ. The CDR3 DNA reads as TGCGCCAGCAGCTTGGGGGACAGCTATGGCTACACCTTC. Residues: CASSLGDSYGYTF.

The rearrangement links TRBV19 to TRBJ1-5; unclear D gene. Germline CDR1 LNHDA, CDR2 SQIVND (reference sequence). The CDR3 sequence is 14 residues long. Trimming took 5 bases from V and 2 from J, leaving 10 bases between them. CDR3 coding DNA: TGTGCCAGTAGTGGACGGGAGGGCAATCAGCCCCAGCATTTT. As protein: CASSGREGNQPQHF.

The chain employs TRBV18 and TRBJ1-3, with a tentative D call TRBD1 (6 bases). Trimming took off 0 bases at V and 1 base at J, with 10 bases between the two ends. The germline gives CDR1 KGHSH, CDR2 LQKENI. The CDR3 runs to 16 residues. CDR3 coding DNA: TGTGCCAGCTCACCACCACAGGGTCGGTCTGGAAACACCATATATTTT. It specifies CASSPPQGRSGNTIYF.

The chain carries TRBV11-3 and TRBJ2-1; 12 positions agree with TRBD2. With 3 bases clipped from V and 4 bases from J, the junction kept 4 bases outside the gene matches. CDR3 length: 16 amino acids. The V gene's germline CDR1 is SGHNT and CDR2 YENEEA. The CDR3: CASSFSTSGGYNEQFF. CDR3 DNA: TGTGCCAGCAGCTTTTCTACTAGCGGGGGGTACAATGAGCAGTTCTTC.

The chain joins TRBV7-9 to TRBJ1-4, with D possibly matching TRBD1 (6 bases). This CDR3 has 15 residues. Germline V gene data show CDR1 as SEHNR and CDR2 as FQNEAQ (reference sequence). Trimming cost V 5 bases and J 1 base, with 11 bases left between them. The CDR3, as DNA: TGTGCCAGCAGCGAGCCCAGGGGAACTAATGAAAAACTGTTTTTT. Its protein product is CASSEPRGTNEKLFF. Variable domain in full (rest from reference TRBV7-9 and TRBJ1-4): DTGVSQNPRHKITKRGQNVTFRCDPISEHNRLYWYRQTLGQGPEFLTYFQNEAQLEKSRLLSDRFSAERPKGSFSTLEIQRTEQGDSAMYLCASSEPRGTNEKLFFGSGTQLSVL.

The chain links TRBV5-1 to TRBJ1-2; D is perhaps TRBD1 (5 bases). Per germline, CDR1 SGHRS and CDR2 YFSETQ. The V end lost 5 bases, the J end lost 0 bases, and 11 bases lay between the germline ends. This CDR3 is 14 amino acids long. The CDR3 bases are TGCGCCAGCAGTGGCGGGGCAGCTAACTATGGCTACACCTTC. Its translation: CASSGGAANYGYTF.

This chain links TRBV10-3 with TRBJ2-5, with D possibly being TRBD1 (5 bases). CDR3 size: 10 residues. Between the trimmed V and J ends, which lost 10 bases and 3 bases, there was a span of 6 bases. Looked up from germline, CDR1 is ENHRY and CDR2 is SYGVKD. DNA for the CDR3: TGTGCCACAGGGAAAGAGACCCAGTACTTC. Amino acids: CATGKETQYF.

CDR3 DNA: TGTGCCAGCAGTTACTCGAGTTCGGCAGGGTCTTATGGCTACACCTTC. Its protein is CASSYSSSAGSYGYTF. This chain joins TRBV6-5 and TRBJ1-2; D possibly corresponds to TRBD1 (5 bases). Germline loops: CDR1 MNHEY, CDR2 SVGAGI. The CDR3 sequence is 16 residues long. V gave up 0 bases and J gave up 5 bases, with 16 bases separating them.